The present T cell receptor (beta chain) was sequenced within a study of blood T cell repertoires in COVID-19 (dated by TCRdb to the early 2020s). At the level of the whole study: Collaborator samples came from the United States, Italy and Spain and covered acute and convalescent phases of COVID-19. The dataset comprised deeply sampled blood TCRbeta repertoires from subjects exposed to, actively infected with, or recovered from COVID-19. The repertoires were made available in a free public database intended to serve as a resource for research on the immune response to SARS-CoV-2. A de-identified subject ID, COVID-19 status, age in years and sex were almost always included in the sample metadata. Where HLA class I and class II types were available, the types were taken from metadata supplied by the sample provider, not from assay-based typing. The material from the prospective study consisted of cDNA or gDNA derived from T cells, B-cell-depleted T cells, or PBMCs. Samples came from the ongoing ImmuneRACE study (first 160 participants) plus 1,254 subjects from 6 global collaborators. General study outcomes and caveats: The quantity of clinical and demographic metadata differed by source and by participant and was supplied without curation.

Regarding this clone: Its cognate antigen has yet to be identified. No base quality information exists; no much larger clone differs at one position.

Each collaborating institution followed its own protocols to collect whole blood in K2EDTA tubes. Collaborator samples were shipped for TCRbeta analysis as frozen whole blood, isolated PBMCs, or DNA extracted from either sample type. The immunoSEQ Assay, a bias-controlled multiplex PCR, was used to amplify TCRbeta CDR3 regions from genomic DNA. The published analysis was carried out like this. The number of nucleated cells in each sample was estimated from the amplification of reference gene primers within the assay. To quantify the absolute abundance of each unique TCRbeta CDR3 rearrangement, sequence reads were collapsed and filtered. For each sample, productive Simpson clonality was calculated by taking the square root of Simpson's diversity index across productive rearrangements. This is the immuneACCESS table as TCRdb keeps it, with only in-frame sequences that have V and J called. A part of the clones is gone; compared with another copy, unresolved V genes explain less than half, and the rest is unexplained. That table supplies the V and J calls and clone size; D and trimming were determined from the DNA. The sample data list roughly 290,000 clones, and about 89% of these were observed just once. 0.75% to 0.9% of the sample is in the top ten clones.

The clonotype comes from a young man with acute or convalescent COVID-19. The sequencing sample was made of peripheral blood.

CDR3 reads: CASSTAGGSYEQYF. The bases read TGTGCCAGCTCTACAGCGGGAGGTTCCTACGAGCAGTACTTC. The V and J genes are TRBV3-1 (or the pseudogene TRBV3-2) and TRBJ2-7; TRBD2 fits 9 bases in the junction. For this chain, trimming is 8 bases at the V end and 1 base at the J end, and the number of junction bases without a gene match is 6. For CDR1 and CDR2, the germline V gene (reference sequence) lists LGHDT and YNNKEL. The CDR3 holds 14 amino acids from the cysteine to the phenylalanine. Only the CDR3 portion is preserved as DNA: 42 bases, with reading frame beginning at the first base.